The 20 T cell receptor beta chains presented below share a single source sample, sequenced in a study of CD8 T cells in ankylosing spondylitis. TCRdb reanalysed the 5' RACE reads using MiXCR and keeps one entry per CDR3 protein. The sample shows about 180,000 distinct CDR3 sequences, 9.8% of them seen only once. The sequencing input was blood, either unsorted or a sorted T cell fraction (not recorded which). The receptor set was obtained from a female donor with ankylosing spondylitis or in good health (not recorded which).

This clonotype was seen a handful of times. The chain combines TRBV7-6 with TRBJ2-1; D may correspond to TRBD1 or TRBD2 (5 bases each). CDR1 and CDR2 from the germline V gene are SGHVS and FNYEAQ. CDR3 size: 15 residues. The germline V and J ends were trimmed by 5 bases and 6 bases, with 17 bases remaining between them. For the CDR3, the DNA is TGTGCCAGCAGCACAAGACCGGGACCCCGCAATGAGCAGTTCTTC. This codes for CASSTRPGPRNEQFF.

This chain links TRBV29-1 with TRBJ1-1; tentative D call: TRBD1 (5 bases). V was shortened by 6 bases and J by 1 base, with 9 bases between the two germline ends. This CDR3 region has 12 residues. The germline V gene encodes CDR1 SQVTM and CDR2 ANQGSEA. CDR3 nucleotides: TGCAGCGTCGGGGCCTCGAACACTGAAGCTTTCTTT. This gives the protein CSVGASNTEAFF. The whole variable domain, filled in from reference TRBV29-1 and TRBJ1-1, reads SAVISQKPSRDICQRGTSLTIQCQVDSQVTMMFWYRQQPGQSLTLIATANQGSEATYESGFVIDKFPISRPNLTFSTLTVSNMSPEDSSIYLCSVGASNTEAFFGQGTRLTVV.

Only a few counts were recorded for this clonotype. The chain combines TRBV2 with TRBJ2-7; 7 nucleotides match TRBD1. CDR1 and CDR2 from the germline V gene are SNHLY and FYNNEI. CDR3 length: 13 amino acids. With 10 bases clipped from V and 2 bases from J, the junction kept 8 bases outside the gene matches. The CDR3 is CAITGEDTYEQYF. In DNA form, the CDR3 reads TGTGCCATAACAGGGGAAGATACCTACGAGCAGTACTTC.

This clonotype was observed a few times. The gene calls are TRBV5-8 and TRBJ1-1; no clear D. Germline CDR1 SGHTS, CDR2 YDEGEE. The CDR3 has 12 residues. The V end was cut by 10 bases, the J end by 4 bases, with 14 bases between. DNA of the CDR3: TGTGCCGACGGGGTTGGAGGCACTGAAGCTTTCTTT. It yields the protein CADGVGGTEAFF.

CDR3: CASSEGLAAGELFF. CDR3 coding DNA: TGTGCCAGCAGCGAGGGACTAGCGGCCGGGGAGCTGTTTTTT. This chain connects TRBV9 to TRBJ2-2, with TRBD2 matching over 11 bases. The germline CDR1 and CDR2 sequences are SGDLS and YYNGEE. The CDR3 totals 14 residues. The ends lost 3 bases at V and 6 bases at J; junction bases unmatched: 1.

This rearrangement joins TRBV28 to TRBJ2-7; 8 bases map to TRBD1. The CDR3 runs to 14 residues. V lost 3 bases, J lost 3 bases, and 4 bases stayed unmatched. The germline V gene encodes CDR1 MDHEN and CDR2 SYDVKM. This CDR3 reads CASSLTGVNYEQYF. The DNA of the CDR3 is TGTGCCAGCAGTTTGACAGGGGTAAACTACGAGCAGTACTTC.

This clonotype has a handful of counts. The chain links TRBV12-3 or TRBV12-4 to TRBJ1-1; D unclear. V lost 5 bases and J lost 0, with 7 bases in between. This CDR3 is 13 amino acids long. CDR3 bases: TGTGCCAGCAGTCTTCCCATGAACACTGAAGCTTTCTTT. Protein: CASSLPMNTEAFF.

A word on this clonotype: Relative to the germline gene, one junction end is altered; a read error may explain this. As DNA, the CDR3 is TGTGCCAGCAGTTTCGTGGGGACTAATGGAAAACTGTTTTTT. Amino acid sequence: CASSFVGTNGKLFF. This sequence joins TRBV12-3 or TRBV12-4 and TRBJ1-4, with a tentative D call TRBD1 (5 bases). The CDR3 has 14 amino acids.

The chain carries TRBV21-1 and TRBJ1-1; the table calls TRBD1, which could not be checked here. TRBV21-1 is noted as a pseudogene. This CDR3 has 15 residues. CDR3: CASSSTGVANTEAFF. The DNA of the CDR3 is TGTGCCAGCAGCTCGACAGGGGTGGCGAACACTGAAGCTTTCTTT.

This clonotype occurred a few times. V gene TRBV2 combines with J gene TRBJ2-7, with 7 positions matching TRBD1. CDR3 length equals 14 residues. V was clipped by 11 bases and J by 5 bases; unmatched bases: 15. Per the germline V gene, CDR1 is SNHLY and CDR2 is FYNNEI. CDR3 residues: CASYRGRATNEQYF. The CDR3 nucleotides read TGTGCCTCCTACAGGGGCAGGGCGACGAACGAGCAGTACTTC.

This clonotype was seen a few times. The J gene is TRBJ2-1, the V gene TRBV10-1, with TRBD2 identical over 9 bases. Looked up from germline, CDR1 is WNHNN and CDR2 is SYGVQD (reference sequence). This CDR3 contains 16 residues. Germline trimming cut 0 bases from V and 1 base from J; bases unmatched to any gene: 1. For the CDR3, the DNA is TGCGCCAGCAGTGAGTCTAGCGGGGGTTCCTACAATGAGCAGTTCTTC. Translated: CASSESSGGSYNEQFF.

This sequence joins TRBV4-3 and TRBJ2-7; D is undetermined. V lost 1 base, J lost 4 bases, and 17 bases lay in between. This CDR3 is built from 16 residues. CDR1 and CDR2 (germline): LGHNA, YSLEER. The CDR3 DNA follows: TGCGCCAGCAGCCAAGGGCAGACCGCCTCTCGGTACGAGCAGTACTTC. This translates into CASSQGQTASRYEQYF.

This clonotype has more than one count but fewer than ten. This chain uses TRBV9 with TRBJ2-2; D not resolved. Trimming cost V 4 bases and J 8 bases, with 12 bases left between them. Germline V gives CDR1 SGDLS, CDR2 YYNGEE. This CDR3 comprises 13 residues. CDR3 nucleotides: TGTGCCAGCAGCCCCCTATTGTGGGGGGAGCTGTTTTTT. It translates to CASSPLLWGELFF.

In this sample, this clonotype turned up a few times. The V and J genes are TRBV20-1 and TRBJ2-1; 12 bases line up with TRBD2. V lost 6 bases and J lost 9; bases outside the gene matches: 6. Germline CDR1 is DFQATT and CDR2 is SNEGSKA (reference sequence). The CDR3 loop spans 13 amino acids. This CDR3 is CSARTSGKGEQFF. The CDR3 DNA is TGCAGTGCAAGGACTAGCGGGAAGGGTGAGCAGTTCTTC.

This clonotype was seen a few times. The gene calls are TRBV7-9 and TRBJ1-2; TRBD1 agrees at 8 bases. CDR3 size: 13 residues. CDR1 is SEHNR and CDR2 is FQNEAQ in the germline V gene (reference sequence). Trimming removed 4 bases from V and 13 bases from J; junction bases left unmatched: 11. Here the CDR3 DNA reads TGTGCCAGCAGCTCGGGGGACAGGAATTCTGTCACCTTC. Translated, it gives CASSSGDRNSVTF.

In its sample, this clonotype was seen many times. The rearrangement uses TRBV2 and TRBJ2-1, with 8 bases lining up with TRBD2. The CDR3 is made up of 15 amino acids. The V gene's germline CDR1 is SNHLY and CDR2 FYNNEI. Unmatched junction bases numbered 5, after V lost 4 bases and J lost 3 bases. As DNA, the CDR3 is TGTGCCAGCAGTGTAGCGGGGAGCATCTACAATGAGCAGTTCTTC. Its translation is CASSVAGSIYNEQFF.

This chain connects TRBV20-1 to TRBJ2-7; a weak D match, TRBD1 (6 bases). V dropped 1 base and J dropped 1 base, with 14 bases sitting between them. CDR3 length: 15 residues. The germline gives CDR1 DFQATT, CDR2 SNEGSKA (reference sequence). The CDR3 nucleotides are TGCAGTGCTAGAGGTGGGTTCGGACAGTCCTACGAGCAGTACTTC. It encodes CSARGGFGQSYEQYF.

In this sample, this clonotype turned up many times. The rearrangement uses TRBV6-2 or TRBV6-3 and TRBJ1-3; the D is unclear. The CDR3 has 15 residues. The V and J ends lost 7 bases and 4 bases respectively, with 17 bases between them. CDR1 MNHEY and CDR2 SVGEGT come from the germline V gene. The chain's CDR3 is CASTLAEDGGNTIYF. In nucleotides, the CDR3 is TGTGCCAGCACCCTGGCGGAGGACGGCGGAAACACCATATATTTT.

The gene calls are TRBV13 and TRBJ2-5; 7 bases are shared with TRBD1. The germline V gene has CDR1 PRHDT and CDR2 FYEKMQ (reference sequence). After removal of 3 bases from V and 4 bases from J, the junction contained 8 bases not matched to a gene. CDR3 size: 15 residues. This CDR3 is CASSLRQGRGETQYF. CDR3 nucleotides: TGTGCCAGCAGCTTGCGACAGGGTCGAGGAGAGACCCAGTACTTC. Together with reference TRBV13 and TRBJ2-5, the CDR3 gives the full variable domain: AAGVIQSPRHLIKEKRETATLKCYPIPRHDTVYWYQQGPGQDPQFLISFYEKMQSDKGSIPDRFSAQQFSDYHSELNMSSLELGDSALYFCASSLRQGRGETQYFGPGTRLLVL.

This clonotype was recorded once. This chain uses TRBV6-2 or TRBV6-3 with TRBJ2-7; no clear D. Trimming cost V 0 bases and J 2 bases, with 8 bases left between them. CDR3 length: 14 residues. Germline V gives CDR1 MNHEY, CDR2 SVGEGT. The DNA for the CDR3 is TGTGCCAGCAGTTACTCGATTGCCGCCTACGAGCAGTACTTC. Residues: CASSYSIAAYEQYF.